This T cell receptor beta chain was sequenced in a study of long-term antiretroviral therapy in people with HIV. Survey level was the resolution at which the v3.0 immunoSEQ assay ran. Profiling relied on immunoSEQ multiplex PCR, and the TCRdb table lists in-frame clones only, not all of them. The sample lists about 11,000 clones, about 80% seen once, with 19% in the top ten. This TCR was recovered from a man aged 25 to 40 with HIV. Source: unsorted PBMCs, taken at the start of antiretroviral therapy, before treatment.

The CDR3: CASSSATGGWNQPQHF. The CDR3 nucleotides read TGTGCCAGCAGTTCCGCGACAGGGGGATGGAATCAGCCCCAGCATTTT. This chain connects TRBV28 to TRBJ1-5; TRBD1 matches at 9 bases. This CDR3 comprises 16 residues. V lost 4 bases and J lost 4; bases outside the gene matches: 8. Per germline, CDR1 MDHEN and CDR2 SYDVKM.